These 18 T cell receptor beta chains came from one sample sequenced in a study of response to subunit inactivated influenza vaccine. MiXCR, applied by TCRdb to the RT-PCR reads, yields one record per CDR3 protein. The sample shows more than 450,000 distinct CDR3 sequences, about 10% of them seen only once. The specimen was PBMCs from blood, collected on the day of vaccination. The receptors derive from a man aged 50-59 years who received an inactivated influenza vaccine.

This clonotype was recorded at least ten times. This chain connects TRBV18 to TRBJ2-3, with D tentatively TRBD1 (5 bases). V was pared by 3 bases and J by 2 bases, with 6 bases between. This CDR3 is 13 amino acids long. The germline V gene encodes CDR1 KGHSH and CDR2 LQKENI. As DNA, the CDR3 is TGTGCCAGCTCACCGACAGTCACAGATACGCAGTATTTT. This translates into CASSPTVTDTQYF.

The chain couples TRBV7-2 to TRBJ1-2; D ambiguous. Germline loops: CDR1 SGHTA, CDR2 FQGNSA. V was clipped by 4 bases and J by 5 bases, with 5 bases between them. The CDR3 runs to 11 residues. In nucleotides, the CDR3 is TGTGCCAGCAGCTCTCTTTATGGCTACACCTTC. It translates to CASSSLYGYTF.

The rearrangement joins TRBV7-9 to TRBJ1-2, with TRBD1 matching 8 bases. The germline V gene has CDR1 SEHNR and CDR2 FQNEAQ (reference sequence). V trimming: 2 bases; J trimming: 7 bases; junction bases outside the gene matches: 6. This CDR3 comprises 14 residues. CDR3 sequence reads: CASSLQDRASGYTF. The CDR3 coding sequence is TGTGCCAGCAGCTTACAGGACAGGGCTTCTGGCTACACCTTC.

The V and J genes are TRBV4-2 and TRBJ2-3, with 12 nucleotides matching TRBD2. The CDR3 runs 17 residues. V was clipped by 1 base and J by 6 bases; unmatched bases: 8. Germline CDR1 reads LGHNA; CDR2 reads YNFKEQ. The CDR3 DNA is TGTGCCAGCAGCCAAGTTGGCACTAGCGGGAGGAAGGATACGCAGTATTTT. Protein: CASSQVGTSGRKDTQYF.

A few counts support this clonotype. The rearrangement joins TRBV6-5 to TRBJ1-6, with TRBD1 matching 12 bases. Germline assignment: CDR1 MNHEY and CDR2 SVGAGI. CDR3 length: 15 amino acids. Germline trimming cut 4 bases from V and 8 bases from J; bases unmatched to any gene: 3. This CDR3 reads CASSFGTGGDSPLHF. CDR3 bases: TGTGCCAGCAGTTTCGGGACAGGGGGCGATTCACCCCTCCACTTT.

This clonotype has only a few counts. The chain links TRBV20-1 to TRBJ2-3, with D possibly being TRBD2 (5 bases). CDR3 length equals 15 residues. V lost 0 bases to trimming and J lost 0 bases, with 10 bases between them. Germline V lookup: CDR1 DFQATT, CDR2 SNEGSKA (reference sequence). CDR3 loop: CSARDQRVSTDTQYF. The DNA for the CDR3 is TGCAGTGCTAGAGATCAGAGGGTTAGCACAGATACGCAGTATTTT.

Only a few counts were recorded for this clonotype. The chain has TRBV11-1 and TRBJ2-7; 9 bases are a match to TRBD1. With 7 bases clipped from V and 2 bases from J, the junction kept 6 bases outside the gene matches. Looked up from germline, CDR1 is SGHAT and CDR2 is FQDESV (reference sequence). The CDR3 covers 14 residues. This chain's CDR3 is CASTPGQGPYEQYF. The CDR3 DNA follows: TGTGCCAGCACCCCGGGACAGGGACCCTACGAGCAGTACTTC.

Only a few counts were recorded for this clonotype. This chain connects TRBV20-1 to TRBJ2-2; TRBD2 agrees at 13 bases. This CDR3 is built from 14 residues. J gave up 7 bases and V 4 bases, and 3 bases lay outside the gene matches. Germline CDR1 reads DFQATT; CDR2 reads SNEGSKA (reference sequence). The CDR3 region is CSAKLAGGIGELFF. CDR3 sequence (DNA): TGCAGTGCTAAACTAGCGGGAGGGATCGGGGAGCTGTTTTTT.

The rearrangement joins TRBV20-1 to TRBJ1-2; D gene unclear. Trimming pared 7 bases from V and 13 bases from J, leaving 22 bases between. Per germline, CDR1 DFQATT and CDR2 SNEGSKA (reference sequence). The CDR3 contains 12 residues. CDR3 DNA sequence: TGCAGTGTATCTTCGGGGAGTAATTGGTGCACCTTC. Protein product: CSVSSGSNWCTF.

This clonotype was recorded a few times. The V call is TRBV11-2, the J call TRBJ2-3, with 14 bases lining up with TRBD2. In germline, CDR1 is SGHAT, CDR2 FQNNGV. V shed 5 bases, J shed 0 bases, and the junction held 7 bases outside the gene matches. The CDR3 runs 18 residues. The CDR3 spells CASSPRLAGGTSTDTQYF. CDR3 coding DNA: TGTGCCAGCAGCCCCCGACTAGCGGGAGGGACTAGCACAGATACGCAGTATTTT.

The J gene is TRBJ2-7, the V gene TRBV21-1; TRBD2 was called by the table and not checked on the DNA. TRBV21-1 has pseudogene status. The CDR3 runs 15 residues. CDR3 nucleotide sequence: TGTGCCAGCAGCAGAACTAGCGGGAGACCCTACGAGCAGTACTTC. This encodes CASSRTSGRPYEQYF.

This clonotype was recorded at least ten times. This chain uses TRBV12-3 or TRBV12-4 with TRBJ2-2; D is possibly TRBD1 (5 bases). V lost 4 bases and J lost 2, with 11 bases in between. This CDR3 is built from 15 residues. Written as DNA, the CDR3 is TGTGCCAGCAGTTCCTTAAGGGGTAACACCGGGGAGCTGTTTTTT. Translation: CASSSLRGNTGELFF.

This clonotype was detected a few times. The chain carries TRBV20-1 and TRBJ2-6, with D hard to call. V gave up 0 bases and J gave up 2 bases, with 11 bases separating them. The CDR3 runs to 16 residues. Germline assignment: CDR1 DFQATT and CDR2 SNEGSKA (reference sequence). The chain's CDR3 is CSARDNLGAGANVLTF. The CDR3 DNA is TGCAGTGCTAGAGATAATCTTGGGGCTGGGGCCAACGTCCTGACTTTC.

The chain combines TRBV11-1 with TRBJ2-5; 9 nucleotides line up with TRBD1. Germline V gene data show CDR1 as SGHAT and CDR2 as FQDESV (reference sequence). The CDR3 contains 15 residues. J lost 4 bases, V lost 5 bases, and 8 bases had no gene match. The CDR3 protein is CASSLNRGQGETQYF. The CDR3 region has the DNA TGTGCCAGCAGCCTAAACAGGGGGCAGGGAGAGACCCAGTACTTC.

A few counts support this clonotype. The genes are TRBV6-5 and TRBJ1-5, with unresolved D. The V end was cut by 0 bases, the J end by 4 bases, with 16 bases between. CDR1 is MNHEY, CDR2 SVGAGI, per germline. The CDR3 sequence is 17 residues long. The CDR3 here is CASSYSRPGRLNQPQHF. As DNA, the CDR3 is TGTGCCAGCAGTTACTCAAGGCCTGGACGGTTAAATCAGCCCCAGCATTTT.

The chain is built from TRBV18 and TRBJ1-1; possible D gene TRBD1, 5 bases. The ends were cut back, 5 bases at V and 8 bases at J, with 12 bases in the middle. Germline assignment: CDR1 KGHSH and CDR2 LQKENI. The CDR3 contains 12 residues. The CDR3 region is CASSSGLIEAFF. For the CDR3, the DNA is TGTGCCAGCTCATCGGGACTCATAGAAGCTTTCTTT. Looking up the rest from reference TRBV18 and TRBJ1-1 gives the full variable domain: NAGVMQNPRHLVRRRGQEARLRCSPMKGHSHVYWYRQLPEEGLKFMVYLQKENIIDESGMPKERFSAEFPKEGPSILRIQQVVRGDSAAYFCASSSGLIEAFFGQGTRLTVV.

This clonotype was seen only a few times. CDR3 in DNA: TGTGCCAGCAGTTTGGGACAGGGGGGGGTCAATCAGCCCCAGCATTTT. It is translated as CASSLGQGGVNQPQHF. The rearrangement links TRBV6-5 to TRBJ1-5; TRBD1 matches at 11 bases. Germline-derived CDR1 and CDR2 are MNHEY and SVGAGI. The CDR3 has 16 amino acids. Germline trimming cut 4 bases from V and 3 bases from J; bases unmatched to any gene: 5.

The chain combines TRBV7-9 with TRBJ2-3; D remains ambiguous. Trimming removed 1 base at V and 3 bases at J, with 8 bases between. This CDR3 has 14 residues. CDR1 SEHNR and CDR2 FQNEAQ come from the germline V gene (reference sequence). CDR3 protein: CASSLVPETDTQYF. As DNA, the CDR3 is TGTGCCAGCAGCTTAGTCCCAGAGACAGATACGCAGTATTTT.